The 2 T cell receptor beta chains below all came from one sample that was sequenced in a study of breast tumors, draining lymph nodes, adjacent tissues (dated by TCRdb to between 2015 and 2016). Library preparation was by multiplex PCR. The instrument given in TCRdb is Illumina HiSeq 2000. TCRdb ran its own pipeline on the public reads, namely fastp trimming at Q25 and MiXCR clone calling, and kept in-frame beta chains. Each entry is one CDR3 protein sequence, shown with its most common DNA and genes. Recorded for this sample are around 50,000 distinct CDR3 sequences; roughly 24% of them occurred a single time. The ten largest clones represent 8% of the sample. Sequences were obtained from breast tumor tissue. The receptors come from a female donor with breast cancer. Some clones in this sample may be carry-over from other donors' samples.

This clonotype was observed many times. The rearrangement joins TRBV5-6 to TRBJ2-7; 9 bases line up with TRBD1. Germline lookup yields CDR1 SGHDT and CDR2 YYEEEE. CDR3 size: 13 residues. Trimming at V came to 5 bases and at J to 4 bases, leaving 4 bases not matched to a gene. This chain's CDR3 is CASSYGQGYEQYF. Here the CDR3 DNA reads TGTGCCAGCAGTTACGGACAGGGGTACGAGCAGTACTTC.

A few counts support this clonotype. The chain employs TRBV9 and TRBJ2-1; a possible D gene is TRBD1 (6 bases). Germline V gene data show CDR1 as SGDLS and CDR2 as YYNGEE. This CDR3 has 14 amino acids. Trimming took 8 bases from V and 8 from J, leaving 20 bases between them. CDR3 DNA sequence: TGTGCCAGGGAATCCGGGCCAAACAGGGATGAGCAGTTCTTC. It encodes CARESGPNRDEQFF.